Each of the 24 T cell receptor beta chains below was sequenced from the same sample in a study of cytomegalovirus exposure and HLA in healthy donors (dated by TCRdb to 2016 to 2017). Library preparation used the immunoSEQ multiplex PCR assay. A mixture of 60 forward primers for TCR Vbeta segments and 13 reverse primers for TCR Jbeta segments was used in the multiplex PCR. Drawn from immuneACCESS, this table holds only the in-frame rearrangements with V and J called that TCRdb kept. Clones are partly lost; checked studies trace under half to an unresolved V gene and leave the rest unexplained. The sample contains about 160,000 clones, more than 80% of them found a single time. The ten largest make up 6% to 9% of the sample. Specimen: PBMCs. Every receptor here comes from a woman aged 25 to 39 in good health and CMV-seropositive.

This clone was seen once. The chain carries TRBV28 and TRBJ1-1; D remains ambiguous. The CDR3 covers 14 residues. The V end was cut by 0 bases, the J end by 2 bases, with 7 bases between. Per the germline V gene, CDR1 is MDHEN and CDR2 is SYDVKM. The CDR3 region has the DNA TGTGCCAGCAGTTTATGGGGGAGAAACACTGAAGCTTTCTTT. It yields the protein CASSLWGRNTEAFF. The complete variable domain, with remaining parts taken from reference TRBV28 and TRBJ1-1, reads DVKVTQSSRYLVKRTGEKVFLECVQDMDHENMFWYRQDPGLGLRLIYFSYDVKMKEKGDIPEGYSVSREKKERFSLILESASTNQTSMYLCASSLWGRNTEAFFGQGTRLTVV.

The chain recombines TRBV6-1 with TRBJ2-1; 9 nucleotides match TRBD2. After removal of 1 base from V and 3 bases from J, the junction contained 7 bases not matched to a gene. The CDR3 loop spans 17 amino acids. The germline V gene encodes CDR1 MNHNS and CDR2 SASEGT. CDR3 DNA sequence: TGTGCCAGCAGTGAAGAGGTGGCGGGGGGGCTCTACAATGAGCAGTTCTTC. Its protein is CASSEEVAGGLYNEQFF.

This clone came up once. This chain uses TRBV5-1 with TRBJ2-3; 7 bases are shared with TRBD1. Germline CDR1 reads SGHRS; CDR2 reads YFSETQ. Germline trimming cut 4 bases from V and 3 bases from J; bases unmatched to any gene: 2. This CDR3 region has 13 residues. The CDR3 region has the DNA TGCGCCAGCAGCCCGGGACAGACAGATACGCAGTATTTT. As protein: CASSPGQTDTQYF.

The chain has TRBV9 and TRBJ2-3, with 7 nucleotides matching TRBD1. Germline assignment: CDR1 SGDLS and CDR2 YYNGEE. Trimming cost V 3 bases and J 4 bases; bases outside gene matches: 2. The CDR3 is made up of 13 amino acids. The CDR3 is CASSATGADTQYF. The CDR3 DNA sequence: TGTGCCAGCAGCGCCACAGGGGCAGATACGCAGTATTTT.

This clone has just a few counts. This chain uses TRBV11-2 with TRBJ2-6; TRBD1 matches 8 bases. Germline CDR1 is SGHAT and CDR2 is FQNNGV. With 1 base clipped from V and 3 bases from J, the junction kept 8 bases outside the gene matches. CDR3 length: 18 amino acids. The CDR3 DNA follows: TGTGCCAGCAGCTTAGTTGGGACAGGATCCGGTGGGGCCAACGTCCTGACTTTC. It translates to CASSLVGTGSGGANVLTF.

The chain couples TRBV7-9 to TRBJ2-3; 10 bases line up with TRBD2. This CDR3 region has 17 residues. With 5 bases clipped from V and 2 bases from J, the junction kept 10 bases outside the gene matches. CDR1 is SEHNR and CDR2 is FQNEAQ in the germline V gene (reference sequence). CDR3 protein: CASSPPIAGGPTDTQYF. In DNA, the CDR3 is TGTGCCAGCAGCCCTCCTATAGCGGGGGGACCCACAGATACGCAGTATTTT.

The V gene is TRBV6-5, the J gene TRBJ2-1, with D maybe TRBD2 (6 bases). Germline CDR1 is MNHEY and CDR2 is SVGAGI. The ends were cut back, 6 bases at V and 3 bases at J, with 15 bases in the middle. This CDR3 is built from 15 residues. Written as DNA, the CDR3 is TGTGCCAGCAGCCCTCCGGGGGACCTCTACAATGAGCAGTTCTTC. This translates into CASSPPGDLYNEQFF.

The chain has TRBV27 and TRBJ2-3, with D perhaps matching TRBD2 (7 bases). V was shortened by 5 bases and J by 0 bases, with 27 bases between the two germline ends. The germline V gene encodes CDR1 MNHEY and CDR2 SMNVEV (reference sequence). The CDR3 sequence is 20 residues long. This CDR3 reads CASSPIYSRGLNPSTDTQYF. CDR3 nucleotides: TGTGCCAGCAGTCCCATATATTCGCGGGGGCTAAATCCTAGCACAGATACGCAGTATTTT.

The chain has TRBV27 and TRBJ2-7; 10 bases are shared with TRBD1. Trimming at V came to 5 bases and at J to 6 bases, leaving 10 bases not matched to a gene. The CDR3 length is 15 residues. Looked up from germline, CDR1 is MNHEY and CDR2 is SMNVEV (reference sequence). The CDR3, as DNA: TGTGCCAGCAGTCTCCGGGACAGGGGATCTGGCGAGCAGTACTTC. This codes for CASSLRDRGSGEQYF.

This rearrangement joins TRBV25-1 to TRBJ2-6; tentative D call: TRBD2 (5 bases). CDR1 is MGHDK and CDR2 is SYGVNS in the germline V gene. Deletions cut 6 bases from V and 0 bases from J, with 12 bases between. This CDR3 has 16 amino acids. The DNA of the CDR3 is TGTGCCAGCAGCCCAAGGGAGCTCTCTGGGGCCAACGTCCTGACTTTC. Its translation: CASSPRELSGANVLTF.

The rearrangement uses TRBV5-1 and TRBJ1-1; possibly TRBD1 for D (6 bases). CDR3 length: 16 residues. The V gene lost 0 bases and the J gene lost 1 base, with 13 bases spanning the gap. The germline V gene has CDR1 SGHRS and CDR2 YFSETQ. CDR3: CASSLGPQGPNTEAFF. CDR3 sequence (DNA): TGCGCCAGCAGCTTGGGACCACAGGGACCGAACACTGAAGCTTTCTTT.

The chain uses TRBV27 and TRBJ1-4; possible D gene TRBD1, 5 bases. Looked up from germline, CDR1 is MNHEY and CDR2 is SMNVEV (reference sequence). Trimming cost V 6 bases and J 14 bases, with 19 bases left between them. The CDR3 extends over 13 amino acids. The chain's CDR3 is CASSPLWGLELFF. In DNA, the CDR3 is TGTGCCAGCAGCCCCCTTTGGGGCCTTGAGCTGTTTTTT. Based on the CDR3 plus reference TRBV27 and TRBJ1-4, the full variable domain is EAQVTQNPRYLITVTGKKLTVTCSQNMNHEYMSWYRQDPGLGLRQIYYSMNVEVTDKGDVPEGYKVSRKEKRNFPLILESPSPNQTSLYFCASSPLWGLELFFGSGTQLSVL.

The CDR3 loop is CASSEGNSIYGYTF. The DNA for the CDR3 is TGTGCCAGCAGTGAAGGCAACAGTATCTATGGCTACACCTTC. This sequence joins TRBV2 and TRBJ1-2; D is unclear. Germline V CDR1 and CDR2: SNHLY, FYNNEI. V lost 1 base, J lost 4 bases, and 10 bases lay in between. This CDR3 spans 14 amino acids.

The chain joins TRBV12-5 to TRBJ1-5; 7 nucleotides align to TRBD1. From germline, CDR1 is LGHNT and CDR2 FRNRAP. The CDR3 is 15 amino acids. With V trimmed by 5 bases and J by 4 bases, 8 bases remained unmatched. CDR3 loop: CASGNGQAVNQPQHF. The CDR3 bases are TGTGCTAGTGGTAACGGACAGGCGGTAAATCAGCCCCAGCATTTT.

J is TRBJ1-1 and V is TRBV5-1; D remains ambiguous. Germline-derived CDR1 and CDR2 are SGHRS and YFSETQ. The CDR3 spans 15 residues. Trimming left V 3 bases short and J 5 bases short, with 17 bases between. The CDR3 bases are TGCGCCAGCAGCTGGGGTAATGTGGGAGGGACTGAAGCTTTCTTT. This encodes CASSWGNVGGTEAFF.

The chain is built from TRBV5-6 and TRBJ2-5; D is ambiguous. Germline V CDR1 and CDR2: SGHDT, YYEEEE. V gave up 2 bases and J gave up 7 bases, with 15 bases separating them. The CDR3 has 14 residues. In DNA form, the CDR3 reads TGTGCCAGCAGCTTAGCAGGCATCGAAGGGACCCAGTACTTC. Its protein product is CASSLAGIEGTQYF.

The chain is built from TRBV19 and TRBJ2-3; 8 nucleotides align to TRBD1. CDR3 length: 16 residues. CDR1 is LNHDA and CDR2 is SQIVND in the germline V gene (reference sequence). V shed 6 bases, J shed 0 bases, and the junction held 8 bases outside the gene matches. The CDR3 reads CASSGQGLISTDTQYF. Here the CDR3 DNA reads TGTGCCAGTAGCGGACAGGGCCTAATTAGCACAGATACGCAGTATTTT.

The chain employs TRBV7-9 and TRBJ2-2, with TRBD1 identical over 7 bases. V lost 5 bases to trimming and J lost 0 bases; unmatched junction nucleotides: 6. The CDR3 runs to 16 residues. The germline CDR1 and CDR2 sequences are SEHNR and FQNEAQ (reference sequence). Here the CDR3 reads CASSKDRVANTGELFF. The CDR3 nucleotides are TGTGCCAGCAGCAAAGACAGGGTGGCGAACACCGGGGAGCTGTTTTTT.

The gene calls are TRBV5-4 and TRBJ1-1; D is possibly TRBD1 (5 bases). Per germline, CDR1 SGHNT and CDR2 YYREEE (reference sequence). The CDR3 has 15 residues. V gave up 4 bases and J gave up 1 base, with 14 bases separating them. The chain's CDR3 is CASSDRVQGNTEAFF. The CDR3 DNA sequence: TGTGCCAGCAGCGACCGGGTCCAGGGGAACACTGAAGCTTTCTTT. The entire variable domain, with the rest obtained from reference TRBV5-4 and TRBJ1-1, is as follows: ETGVTQSPTHLIKTRGQQVTLRCSSQSGHNTVSWYQQALGQGPQFIFQYYREEENGRGNFPPRFSGLQFPNYSSELNVNALELDDSALYLCASSDRVQGNTEAFFGQGTRLTVV.

The chain has TRBV7-9 and TRBJ2-1, with 8 bases identical to TRBD2. Germline values: CDR1 SEHNR, CDR2 FQNEAQ (reference sequence). V lost 5 bases to trimming and J lost 7 bases; unmatched junction nucleotides: 19. The CDR3 has 18 residues. CDR3 sequence: CASSPPPGISGVRNEQFF. The CDR3 coding sequence is TGTGCCAGCAGCCCACCCCCCGGGATTAGCGGGGTTAGGAATGAGCAGTTCTTC.

This clone has more than one count but fewer than ten. The chain is built from TRBV5-1 and TRBJ1-2, with 7 bases matching TRBD1. This CDR3 has 16 residues. Germline CDR1 and CDR2: SGHRS and YFSETQ. The V gene end was trimmed by 4 bases and the J gene end by 1 base; junction bases not matched to a gene: 10. The CDR3 protein is CASSPATGAYNYGYTF. In DNA form, the CDR3 reads TGCGCCAGCAGCCCTGCAACAGGGGCTTATAACTATGGCTACACCTTC. Full variable domain (missing parts from reference TRBV5-1 and TRBJ1-2): KAGVTQTPRYLIKTRGQQVTLSCSPISGHRSVSWYQQTPGQGLQFLFEYFSETQRNKGNFPGRFSGRQFSNSRSEMNVSTLELGDSALYLCASSPATGAYNYGYTFGSGTRLTVV.

V and J are TRBV19 and TRBJ2-1, with 11 bases lining up with TRBD1. Losses at the gene ends were 5 bases for V and 8 bases for J; bases not matched to a gene: 8. The CDR3 has 15 residues. Germline V lookup: CDR1 LNHDA, CDR2 SQIVND (reference sequence). CDR3: CASSRLDRGRDEQFF. Written as DNA, the CDR3 is TGTGCCAGTAGTCGCCTGGACAGGGGGCGGGATGAGCAGTTCTTC.

The CDR3 nucleotides are TGTGCCAGCTCACCCGCACCAGGGGGCAATGAAAAACTGTTTTTT. Protein: CASSPAPGGNEKLFF. The V gene is TRBV18, the J gene TRBJ1-4, with 8 positions matching TRBD1. V was pared by 3 bases and J by 5 bases, with 5 bases of the junction left unmatched. CDR3 length: 15 residues. Germline CDR1 KGHSH, CDR2 LQKENI.

Notes on this clone: Additional DNA sequences in this sample encode the identical CDR3. The genes are TRBV5-1 and TRBJ2-7; 9 positions agree with TRBD1. Germline CDR1 reads SGHRS; CDR2 reads YFSETQ. CDR3 length equals 15 residues. With 1 base clipped from V and 1 base from J, the junction kept 3 bases outside the gene matches. The CDR3 spells CASSLSGTGSYEQYF. The CDR3 DNA follows: TGCGCCAGCAGCTTGTCGGGGACAGGGTCCTACGAGCAGTACTTC.